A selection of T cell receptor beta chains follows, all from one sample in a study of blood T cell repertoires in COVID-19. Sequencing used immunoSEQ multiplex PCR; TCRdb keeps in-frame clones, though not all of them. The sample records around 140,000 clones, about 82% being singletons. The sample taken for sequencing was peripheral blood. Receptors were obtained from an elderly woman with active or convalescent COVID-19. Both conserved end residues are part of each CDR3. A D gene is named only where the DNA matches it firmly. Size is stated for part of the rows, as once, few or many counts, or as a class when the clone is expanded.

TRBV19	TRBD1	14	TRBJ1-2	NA	CASSTEDRGYGYTF	TGTGCCAGTAGTACGGAGGACAGGGGGTATGGCTACACCTTC
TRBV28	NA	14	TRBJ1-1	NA	CASSLPWGQIEAFF	TGTGCCAGCAGCCTCCCCTGGGGACAAATTGAAGCTTTCTTT
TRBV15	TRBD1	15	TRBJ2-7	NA	CATSPSGTGDYEQYF	TGTGCCACCAGTCCTTCCGGGACAGGGGACTACGAGCAGTACTTC
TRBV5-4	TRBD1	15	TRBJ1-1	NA	CASSGRTGWDTEAFF	TGTGCCAGCAGCGGAAGGACAGGGTGGGACACTGAAGCTTTCTTT
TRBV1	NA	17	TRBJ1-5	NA	CTSSQGAAKHSNQPQHF	TGCACCAGCAGCCAAGGGGCAGCAAAGCATAGCAATCAGCCCCAGCATTTT
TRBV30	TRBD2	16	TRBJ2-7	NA	CAWRGSAGAANAGQYF	TGTGCCTGGAGGGGGTCCGCGGGAGCGGCCAACGCGGGGCAGTACTTC
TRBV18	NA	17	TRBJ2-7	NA	CASSPGRGATSSYEQYF	TGTGCCAGCTCACCAGGCAGGGGCGCTACTAGCTCCTACGAGCAGTACTTC
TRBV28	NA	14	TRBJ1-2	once	CAIDGQPTGDGYTF	TGTGCCATCGACGGACAGCCCACCGGGGATGGCTACACCTTC
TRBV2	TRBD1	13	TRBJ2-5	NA	CASKGAGRETQYF	TGTGCCAGCAAGGGGGCAGGTCGGGAGACCCAGTACTTC
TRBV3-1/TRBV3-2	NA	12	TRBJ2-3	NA	CASSHSPDTQYF	TGTGCCAGCAGCCATAGCCCGGATACGCAGTATTTT
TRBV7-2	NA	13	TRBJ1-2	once	CASRRDSNYGYTF	TGTGCCAGCAGACGGGATAGTAACTATGGCTACACCTTC
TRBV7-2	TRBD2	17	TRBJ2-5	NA	CASSRGEVAGPQETQYF	TGTGCCAGCAGCCGGGGGGAGGTAGCGGGGCCCCAAGAGACCCAGTACTTC
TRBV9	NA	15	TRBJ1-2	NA	CASSPYGGGSHGYTF	TGTGCCAGCAGCCCCTACGGCGGAGGGTCCCATGGCTACACCTTC
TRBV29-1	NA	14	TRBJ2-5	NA	CSVVSADSQETQYF	TGCAGCGTTGTGTCTGCCGACAGTCAAGAGACCCAGTACTTC
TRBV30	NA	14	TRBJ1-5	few	CAWSVRGFYQPQHF	TGTGCCTGGAGTGTACGGGGTTTTTATCAGCCCCAGCATTTT
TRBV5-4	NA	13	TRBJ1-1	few	CASSFGVDTEAFF	TGTGCCAGCAGCTTCGGGGTGGACACTGAAGCTTTCTTT
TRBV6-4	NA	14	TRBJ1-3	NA	CASFFIGAGNTIYF	TGTGCCAGCTTTTTTATAGGAGCTGGAAACACCATATATTTT
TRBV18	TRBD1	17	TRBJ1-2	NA	CASSPFRPGQGANGYTF	TGTGCCAGCTCACCATTTAGGCCAGGACAGGGGGCAAATGGCTACACCTTC
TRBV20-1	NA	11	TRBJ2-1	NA	CSAGDFWGQFF	TGCAGTGCTGGGGACTTTTGGGGGCAGTTCTTC
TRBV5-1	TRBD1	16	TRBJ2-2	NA	CASSYSGTGVVGELFF	TGCGCCAGCAGCTACTCCGGGACAGGGGTAGTCGGGGAGCTGTTTTTT
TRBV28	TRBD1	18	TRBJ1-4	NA	CASSGAQGASLRREKLFF	TGTGCCAGCAGTGGGGCCCAGGGGGCGTCCCTTAGGAGGGAAAAACTGTTTTTT
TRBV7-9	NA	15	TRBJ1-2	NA	CASSRGNPGNYGYTF	TGTGCCAGCAGCCGGGGGAACCCAGGGAACTATGGCTACACCTTC
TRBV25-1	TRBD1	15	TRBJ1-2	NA	CASSDPGQGAFGYTF	TGTGCCAGCAGTGACCCGGGACAGGGGGCGTTTGGCTACACCTTC
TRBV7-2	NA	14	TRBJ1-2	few	CASSLTQDIYGYTF	TGTGCCAGCAGCTTAACTCAAGATATATATGGCTACACCTTC
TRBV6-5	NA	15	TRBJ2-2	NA	CASSYIWRDTGELFF	TGTGCCAGCAGTTACATCTGGAGGGACACCGGGGAGCTGTTTTTT
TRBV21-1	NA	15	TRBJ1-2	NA	CASKGGDRVNYGYTF	TGTGCCAGCAAGGGAGGGGACAGGGTTAACTATGGCTACACCTTC